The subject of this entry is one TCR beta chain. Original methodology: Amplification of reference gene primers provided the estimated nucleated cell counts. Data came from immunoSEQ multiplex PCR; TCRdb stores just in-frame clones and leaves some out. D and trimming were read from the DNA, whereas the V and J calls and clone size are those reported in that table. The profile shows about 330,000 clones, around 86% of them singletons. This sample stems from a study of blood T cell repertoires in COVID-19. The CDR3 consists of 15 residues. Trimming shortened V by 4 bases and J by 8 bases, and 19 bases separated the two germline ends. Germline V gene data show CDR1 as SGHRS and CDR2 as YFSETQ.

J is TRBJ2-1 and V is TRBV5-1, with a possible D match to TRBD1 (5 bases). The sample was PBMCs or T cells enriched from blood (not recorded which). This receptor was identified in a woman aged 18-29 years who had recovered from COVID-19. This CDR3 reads CASSQGDLRTDEQFF. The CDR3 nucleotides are TGCGCCAGCAGCCAAGGGGATCTTCGAACTGATGAGCAGTTCTTC.